These 13 T cell receptor beta chains share one sample of origin, sequenced in a study of cytomegalovirus exposure and HLA in healthy donors. Use of 60 Vbeta and 13 Jbeta primers characterized the PCR. Clones were sequenced by immunoSEQ multiplex PCR, and TCRdb holds only the in-frame ones, with some missing. In the table there are about 160,000 clones, 65% to 80% of which are singletons. Sample: PBMCs. The receptors were gathered from a man aged 40-50 years in good health and CMV-seronegative.

The chain has TRBV5-1 and TRBJ1-2; possibly TRBD1 for D (6 bases). Trimming shortened V by 1 base and J by 6 bases, and 13 bases separated the two germline ends. CDR3 length: 14 residues. Looked up from germline, CDR1 is SGHRS and CDR2 is YFSETQ. CDR3 DNA sequence: TGCGCCAGCAGCTTGTTACAGGGTACGGATGGCTACACCTTC. Translating gives CASSLLQGTDGYTF.

The chain employs TRBV29-1 and TRBJ2-5; TRBD2 is a possible D gene (7 bases). The DNA end is more similar to TRBJ2-7, so the J call may be wrong. The CDR3 runs 14 residues. The V gene's germline CDR1 is SQVTM and CDR2 ANQGSEA. CDR3 in amino acids: CSVDAGAPSDEQYF. CDR3 coding DNA: TGCAGCGTTGACGCGGGGGCGCCTTCTGACGAGCAGTACTTC.

This clone was seen a few times. V is TRBV13 and J is TRBJ2-7, with 7 positions matching TRBD2. V was clipped by 6 bases and J by 0 bases; unmatched bases: 5. This CDR3 has 14 amino acids. Germline-derived CDR1 and CDR2 are PRHDT and FYEKMQ (reference sequence). CDR3 amino acids: CASSSGGLSYEQYF. Here the CDR3 DNA reads TGTGCCAGCAGTTCGGGAGGCCTCTCCTACGAGCAGTACTTC.

The chain is built from TRBV27 and TRBJ2-4; 8 positions agree with TRBD1. The CDR3 is 13 residues long. The J segment lost 9 bases and the V segment lost 4 bases, leaving 5 bases of the junction unmatched. CDR1 is MNHEY and CDR2 is SMNVEV in the germline V gene (reference sequence). This chain's CDR3 is CASSSGQGGIQYF. Here the CDR3 DNA reads TGTGCCAGCAGTTCCGGACAGGGAGGCATTCAGTACTTC.

V usage is TRBV7-9 and J usage is TRBJ1-2; 11 positions match TRBD1. The CDR3 contains 17 residues. Germline-derived CDR1 and CDR2 are SEHNR and FQNEAQ (reference sequence). After removal of 0 bases from V and 6 bases from J, the junction contained 9 bases not matched to a gene. CDR3 loop: CASSLALGQGVLDGYTF. CDR3 in DNA: TGTGCCAGCAGCTTAGCCTTGGGACAGGGGGTACTGGATGGCTACACCTTC. The full variable domain, rest sourced from reference TRBV7-9 and TRBJ1-2, is DTGVSQNPRHKITKRGQNVTFRCDPISEHNRLYWYRQTLGQGPEFLTYFQNEAQLEKSRLLSDRFSAERPKGSFSTLEIQRTEQGDSAMYLCASSLALGQGVLDGYTFGSGTRLTVV.

The chain links TRBV2 to TRBJ2-5; D is uncertain. Between the trimmed V and J ends, which lost 4 bases and 3 bases, there was a span of 12 bases. The CDR3 spans 14 residues. Germline V gene sequence: CDR1 SNHLY, CDR2 FYNNEI. This CDR3 reads CASSARSSEETQYF. CDR3 DNA: TGTGCCAGCAGTGCAAGGAGCAGTGAAGAGACCCAGTACTTC.

V gene TRBV6-6 combines with J gene TRBJ1-5; tentatively, D is TRBD1 (6 bases). The germline V gene encodes CDR1 MNHNY and CDR2 SVGAGI (reference sequence). This CDR3 is built from 16 residues. V was shortened by 4 bases and J by 5 bases, with 18 bases between the two germline ends. DNA for the CDR3: TGTGCCAGCAGTTCCTCGGCCGGGGGGCGGGATCAGCCCCAGCATTTT. Its translation: CASSSSAGGRDQPQHF.

The rearrangement joins TRBV6-1 to TRBJ2-4; tentatively, D is TRBD2 (6 bases). V was cut by 2 bases and J by 5 bases, with 16 bases left in between. The CDR3 spans 16 residues. Per the germline V gene, CDR1 is MNHNS and CDR2 is SASEGT. CDR3 loop: CASSEWAGGTQNIQYF. The DNA of the CDR3 is TGTGCCAGCAGTGAATGGGCAGGCGGGACCCAAAACATTCAGTACTTC.

CDR3 protein: CASSPMAGGYNEQFF. The CDR3 coding sequence is TGTGCCAGCTCACCAATGGCGGGAGGATACAATGAGCAGTTCTTC. This chain links TRBV18 with TRBJ2-1, with 8 bases fitting TRBD2. Germline-derived CDR1 and CDR2 are KGHSH and LQKENI. The junction had 4 bases not matched to a gene; V was cut back by 2 bases and J by 4 bases. The CDR3 extends over 15 amino acids.

In DNA, the CDR3 is TGTGCCAGCAGCCTACAGACTAGCGGGAGGGGCAATGAGCAGTTCTTC. It yields the protein CASSLQTSGRGNEQFF. This chain connects TRBV6-6 to TRBJ2-1; 14 positions agree with TRBD2. CDR3 length: 16 residues. Per the germline V gene, CDR1 is MNHNY and CDR2 is SVGAGI (reference sequence). J lost 6 bases, V lost 6 bases, and 7 bases had no gene match.

The rearrangement links TRBV27 to TRBJ2-3; 10 bases are a match to TRBD2. Germline V lookup: CDR1 MNHEY, CDR2 SMNVEV (reference sequence). The CDR3 is made up of 16 amino acids. Trimming took 5 bases from V and 0 from J; bases not matched to a gene: 5. The DNA of the CDR3 is TGTGCCAGCAGTGTAACTAGCGGGGTGAGCACAGATACGCAGTATTTT. It specifies CASSVTSGVSTDTQYF.

Turning to this clone: No conserved phenylalanine or tryptophan ends this CDR3, so it is likely a read error. It is unclear where the CDR3 begins or ends on the DNA, so no DNA is shown, and the CDR3 is as TCRdb lists it. V gene TRBV12-5 combines with J gene TRBJ1-6; the D call TRBD1 from the table was never checked on the DNA. Per the germline V gene, CDR1 is LGHNT and CDR2 is FRNRAP. With termini counted, the CDR3 has 14 amino acids. The CDR3 sequence is CASGLVTQGTGNRV.

The rearrangement links TRBV9 to TRBJ1-1; D not certain. This CDR3 is built from 14 residues. Trimming took off 3 bases at V and 5 bases at J, with 14 bases between the two ends. The germline gives CDR1 SGDLS, CDR2 YYNGEE. The CDR3 here is CASSAYGGQTEAFF. CDR3 DNA sequence: TGTGCCAGCAGCGCCTATGGAGGGCAAACTGAAGCTTTCTTT.